This T cell receptor beta chain was retrieved from a study of control samples from healthy donors and cancer patients. CDR3 size: 15 residues. Germline V lookup: CDR1 KGHDR, CDR2 SFDVKD. Trimming cost V 4 bases and J 6 bases; bases outside gene matches: 9. Assay: immunoSEQ multiplex PCR; the TCRdb copy retains only in-frame clones and omits some. The sample lists tens of thousands of clones, approximately 90% seen once, with 1.5% to 2% in the top ten. Sequenced sample: PBMCs. V gene TRBV24-1 combines with J gene TRBJ1-2; 8 nucleotides line up with TRBD1. This TCR came from a woman aged 55-75 years with head and neck cancer. DNA of the CDR3: TGTGCCACCAGTGAAGCCGGGACAGGTCTAGATGGCTACACCTTC. This encodes CATSEAGTGLDGYTF.